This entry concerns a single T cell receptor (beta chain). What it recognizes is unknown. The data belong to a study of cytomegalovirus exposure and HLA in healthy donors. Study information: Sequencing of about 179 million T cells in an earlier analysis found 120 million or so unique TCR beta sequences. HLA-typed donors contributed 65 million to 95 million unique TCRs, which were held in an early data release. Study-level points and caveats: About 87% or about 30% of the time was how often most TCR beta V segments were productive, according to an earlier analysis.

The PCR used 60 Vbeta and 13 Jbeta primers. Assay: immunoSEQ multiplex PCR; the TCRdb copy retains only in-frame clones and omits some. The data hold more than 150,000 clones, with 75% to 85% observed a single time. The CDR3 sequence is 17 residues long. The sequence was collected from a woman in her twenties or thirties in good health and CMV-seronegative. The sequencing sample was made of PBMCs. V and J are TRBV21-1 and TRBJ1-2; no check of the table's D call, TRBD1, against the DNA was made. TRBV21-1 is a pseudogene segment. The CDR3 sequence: CASSKGDFGTRGYGYTF. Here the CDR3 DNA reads TGTGCCAGCAGCAAGGGAGATTTTGGGACACGGGGATATGGCTACACCTTC.